This TCR beta chain was observed in a study of cytomegalovirus exposure and HLA in healthy donors. Points from the study as a whole: In a later analysis, TCR beta V- and J-gene trimming was associated with a missense DCLRE1C variant.

This clone was detected only a few times. Its antigen is still unknown. Amplification used 60 Vbeta primers and 13 Jbeta primers. Clones were read by immunoSEQ multiplex PCR, and TCRdb kept only the in-frame ones, dropping some. This table has about 94,000 clones, approximately 7.1% appearing once. Germline V gene sequence: CDR1 DFQATT, CDR2 SNEGSKA (reference sequence). This CDR3 is built from 11 residues. This receptor was taken from a man over 45 in good health and CMV-seronegative. Sequencing input: PBMCs. The J gene is TRBJ2-7, the V gene TRBV20-1; D might be TRBD2 (5 bases). As DNA, the CDR3 is TGCAGAGATAAGACGGGGTACGAGCAGTACTTC. It codes for CRDKTGYEQYF.